Listed below are T cell receptor beta chains from one sample, sequenced in a study of human T cells and chemical hapten exposure. MiXCR, run by TCRdb on the RACE reads, gives a single entry per CDR3 protein. This table has around 300,000 distinct CDR3 sequences, roughly 6% appearing once. Sequenced here: whole blood, sampled in connection with sensitization to the hapten diphenylcyclopropenone (DPC). All receptors derive from a woman between 18 and 30 years old with alopecia areata. Some clones in this sample may be carry-over from other donors' samples. Each CDR3 is given without its conserved first and last residue.

CDR3 protein | V gene
ASSATPGTSGETQY | TRBV19
ASSLAETEAF | TRBV12-3/TRBV12-4
SVEGGGDQPQH | TRBV29-1
SARRSTSSTDTQY | TRBV20-1
SALVAGESSYEQY | TRBV20-1
ASSADRGRTEAF | TRBV2
ASSQAFRLSSYEQY | TRBV3-1
ASSFRSGWGYGYT | TRBV12-3/TRBV12-4
ASSFSGRGTNQPQH | TRBV7-8
ASSQHLGGTGELF | TRBV3-1
ASGSGGPNTGELF | TRBV4-3
ASSPQENYGYT | TRBV12-3/TRBV12-4
ASSLAIGAFGEKLF | TRBV11-2
ASSHYRVETQY | TRBV4-1